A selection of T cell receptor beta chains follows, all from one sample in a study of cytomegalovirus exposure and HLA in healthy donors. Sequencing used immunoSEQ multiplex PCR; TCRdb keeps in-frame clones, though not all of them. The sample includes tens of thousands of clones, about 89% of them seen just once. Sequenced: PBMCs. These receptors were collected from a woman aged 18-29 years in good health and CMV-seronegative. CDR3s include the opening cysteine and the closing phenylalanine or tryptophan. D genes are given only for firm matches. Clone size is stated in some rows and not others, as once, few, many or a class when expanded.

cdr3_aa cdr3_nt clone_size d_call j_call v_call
CASSGSNQPQHF TGTGCCAGTTCGGGTAGCAATCAGCCCCAGCATTTT . . TRBJ1-5 TRBV19
CASSSLGQLSGANVLTF TGTGCCAGCAGCTCCCTAGGACAGCTCTCTGGGGCCAACGTCCTGACTTTC . . TRBJ2-6 TRBV7-8
CASLPGTYSTDTQYF TGCGCCTCCCTTCCCGGGACATATAGCACAGATACGCAGTATTTT . . TRBJ2-3 TRBV5-1
CASSLQRAGGGGEQFF TGTGCCAGCAGCCTACAGAGGGCGGGAGGAGGGGGTGAGCAGTTCTTC . TRBD2 TRBJ2-1 TRBV11-2
CASSQGTTYEQYF TGTGCCAGCAGCCAAGGGACTACCTACGAGCAGTACTTC once . TRBJ2-7 TRBV4-2
CASSTTVNTEAFF TGTGCCAGTAGTACCACAGTGAACACTGAAGCTTTCTTT . . TRBJ1-1 TRBV19
CASSQELEEATGELFF TGCGCCAGCAGCCAAGAGCTAGAGGAGGCCACCGGGGAGCTGTTTTTT . . TRBJ2-2 TRBV4-1
CASSPSFGTGVVHEQYF TGTGCCAGCAGTCCATCCTTCGGGACAGGGGTTGTACACGAGCAGTACTTC . TRBD1 TRBJ2-7 TRBV28
CASSSGTGRSTDTQYF TGTGCCAGCAGCTCCGGGACAGGGAGAAGCACAGATACGCAGTATTTT . TRBD1 TRBJ2-3 TRBV11-2
CASSSRWGSGQSSGANVLTF TGTGCCAGCAGCTCACGGTGGGGTAGCGGTCAAAGCTCTGGGGCCAACGTCCTGACTTTC . . TRBJ2-6 TRBV5-4